This entry lists 2 T cell receptor beta chains sequenced from one sample in a study of T-cell reconstitution after alpha-beta-depleted transplantation in children. Construction of the TCRbeta library involved unique molecular identifiers. One entry per CDR3 protein, called by TCRdb with MiXCR from the PCR reads. Here the sample spans 330,000 or so distinct CDR3 sequences, over 9.5% being singletons. Sequenced material: PBMCs, taken before TCRalphabeta/CD19-depleted stem cell transplant. The receptors were gathered from a boy in the first two years of life with acute myeloid leukemia, due to receive a stem cell transplant.

Regarding this clonotype: This may be a read error: a much more frequent sequence differs by one nucleotide. Here the CDR3 reads CASRATDAQYF. For the CDR3, the DNA is TGTGCCAGCAGAGCCACAGATGCGCAGTATTTT. The chain combines TRBV12-3 or TRBV12-4 with TRBJ2-3; D ambiguous. The CDR3 is made up of 11 amino acids.

This clonotype was seen more than once but under ten times. This chain connects TRBV18 to TRBJ1-1; D is unclear. The CDR3 consists of 13 residues. V dropped 3 bases and J dropped 5 bases, with 10 bases sitting between them. Looked up from germline, CDR1 is KGHSH and CDR2 is LQKENI. The CDR3 DNA reads as TGTGCCAGCTCACCGGTCTGGGGAACTGAAGCTTTCTTT. This codes for CASSPVWGTEAFF.